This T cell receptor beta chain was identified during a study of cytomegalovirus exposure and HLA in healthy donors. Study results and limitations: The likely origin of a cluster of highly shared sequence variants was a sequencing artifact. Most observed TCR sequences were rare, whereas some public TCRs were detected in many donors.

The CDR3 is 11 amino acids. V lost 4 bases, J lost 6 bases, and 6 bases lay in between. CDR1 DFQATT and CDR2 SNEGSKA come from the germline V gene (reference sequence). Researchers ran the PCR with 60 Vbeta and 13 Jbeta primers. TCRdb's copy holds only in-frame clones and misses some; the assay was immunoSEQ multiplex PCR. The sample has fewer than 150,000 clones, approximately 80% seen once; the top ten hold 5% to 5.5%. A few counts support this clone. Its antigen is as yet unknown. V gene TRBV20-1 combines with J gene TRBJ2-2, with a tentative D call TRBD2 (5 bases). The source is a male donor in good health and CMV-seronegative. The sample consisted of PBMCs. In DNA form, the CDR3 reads TGCAGTGCTACGGAGGCCGGGGAGCTGTTTTTT. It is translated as CSATEAGELFF.